What follows are 27 T cell receptor beta chains derived from one specimen sequenced in a study of kidney transplant recipient with SARS-CoV-2 infection. One entry per CDR3 protein, called by TCRdb with MiXCR from the reads. Of under 250,000 distinct CDR3 sequences listed, less than 35% are singletons. Material: a blood sample, obtained at baseline and on day 111 from a kidney transplant recipient. These receptors originate from a male patient between 25 and 39 years old who had COVID-19 and was a kidney transplant recipient. Some T cells may have come from the graft donor.

Turning to this clonotype: The junction departs from germline at one end; a sequencing error may be responsible. V usage is TRBV7-8 and J usage is TRBJ2-6; tentative D call: TRBD1 (5 bases). There are 15 residues in the CDR3. CDR1 and CDR2 (germline): SGHVS, FQNEAQ. The CDR3 DNA reads TGTGCCAGCAGCTACGGGTCTTCTGGGGCCAACGCCCTGACTTTC. The encoded protein is CASSYGSSGANALTF.

The table lists this clonotype with many counts. The chain has TRBV6-5 and TRBJ2-2; 9 bases map to TRBD2. V dropped 7 bases and J dropped 7; count of bases not matched to a gene: 13. The CDR3 contains 16 residues. The germline V gene encodes CDR1 MNHEY and CDR2 SVGAGI. CDR3 in amino acids: CASKNSGRSLGGELFF. The CDR3 nucleotides read TGTGCCAGCAAAAATAGCGGGAGATCTCTGGGCGGGGAGCTGTTTTTT.

This clonotype has a count of ten or more. J is TRBJ2-2 and V is TRBV2; D unresolved. Germline-derived CDR1 and CDR2 are SNHLY and FYNNEI. Trimming stripped 3 bases from V and 8 bases from J, with 13 bases between. The CDR3 spans 14 residues. CDR3 protein: CASSETPPRGELFF. As DNA, the CDR3 is TGTGCCAGCAGTGAGACGCCCCCCCGGGGGGAGCTGTTTTTT.

This clonotype occurred many times. The V call is TRBV19, the J call TRBJ1-5, with a possible D match to TRBD1 (6 bases). V was pared by 3 bases and J by 8 bases, with 11 bases between. The CDR3 length is 13 residues. Germline values: CDR1 LNHDA, CDR2 SQIVND (reference sequence). This chain's CDR3 is CASSIQGIEPQHF. In DNA, the CDR3 is TGTGCCAGTAGTATCCAGGGGATTGAGCCCCAGCATTTT.

The chain links TRBV5-4 to TRBJ1-2; no clear D gene. The germline CDR1 and CDR2 sequences are SGHNT and YYREEE (reference sequence). The CDR3 loop spans 16 amino acids. V was trimmed by 7 bases and J by 4 bases, leaving 23 bases between them. The CDR3 nucleotides are TGTGCCAGCCAACTATCCGTACCAGGAAAGACCTATGGCTACACCTTC. It is translated as CASQLSVPGKTYGYTF.

This clonotype was seen at least ten times. J is TRBJ2-3 and V is TRBV29-1, with 7 nucleotides matching TRBD2. Germline-derived CDR1 and CDR2 are SQVTM and ANQGSEA. The CDR3 has 12 residues. Germline trimming cut 0 bases from V and 6 bases from J; bases unmatched to any gene: 0. CDR3 region: CSVEEGGDTQYF. As DNA, the CDR3 is TGCAGCGTTGAAGAGGGAGGGGATACGCAGTATTTT.

This clonotype was detected ten times or more. The rearrangement uses TRBV12-3 or TRBV12-4 and TRBJ1-6; 8 bases map to TRBD1. Unmatched junction bases numbered 7, after V lost 5 bases and J lost 7 bases. This CDR3 has 15 residues. DNA of the CDR3: TGTGCCAGCAGTCAACCGGGACAGGCAAATTCACCCCTCCACTTT. Amino acids: CASSQPGQANSPLHF.

Turning to this clonotype: This clone may be a read error of a much larger clone one base away. The rearrangement joins TRBV9 to TRBJ2-7; D is possibly TRBD1 (5 bases). The J call may be mistaken, given a closer DNA end match to TRBJ2-5. Per the germline V gene, CDR1 is SGDLS and CDR2 is YYNGEE. The CDR3 is 14 residues long. CDR3 residues: CASSVTRAQETQYF. The CDR3 DNA follows: TGTGCCAGCAGCGTAACCAGGGCACAAGAGACCCAGTACTTC.

Worth noting for this clonotype: A much larger clone differs from this one at a single base, so this may be a read error. The chain links TRBV11-3 to TRBJ1-2; the D is unclear. The length of the CDR3 is 17 residues. Germline V gene sequence: CDR1 SGHNT, CDR2 YENEEA. CDR3 in DNA: TGTGCCGGCAGCCGTAGCAACGATCTCGGAAAGACCTATGGCTACACCTTC. It translates to CAGSRSNDLGKTYGYTF.

The sample holds many counts of this clonotype. The V call is TRBV11-2, the J call TRBJ2-7; 10 bases match TRBD1. This CDR3 is 16 amino acids long. V shed 0 bases and J 4 bases; nucleotides not matched to a gene: 6. The germline V gene encodes CDR1 SGHAT and CDR2 FQNNGV. The CDR3 region has the DNA TGTGCCAGCAGCTTAGATCCCGGGACAGGGGTTTACGAGCAGTACGTC. Its protein is CASSLDPGTGVYEQYV.

With regard to this clonotype: No conserved phenylalanine or tryptophan is present at the end of the CDR3, so a read error is the likely explanation. The genes are TRBV5-1 and TRBJ2-5; D is uncertain. Trimming cost V 0 bases and J 2 bases, with 8 bases left between them. CDR3 length equals 14 residues. Germline V CDR1 and CDR2: SGHRS, YFSETQ. CDR3 DNA sequence: TGCGCCAGCAGCTTGGAGGTGATTCAAGAGACCCAGTACCTC. Its protein product is CASSLEVIQETQYL.

Many counts were recorded for this clonotype. At one end, the junction sequence differs from germline, possibly due to a read error. The chain has TRBV15 and TRBJ1-2, with D uncertain. This CDR3 has 14 amino acids. CDR1 is LNHNV, CDR2 YYDKDF, per germline (reference sequence). The CDR3 region is CATTLRHRERSTFF. CDR3 DNA: TGTGCCACCACTTTGAGACACCGTGAGCGATCTACCTTCTTC.

This clonotype was counted at least ten times. The chain joins TRBV6-1 to TRBJ1-2; D remains unclear. Per the germline V gene, CDR1 is MNHNS and CDR2 is SASEGT. The CDR3 is 17 amino acids. The V end was cut by 5 bases, the J end by 4 bases, with 23 bases between. CDR3 sequence reads: CASSNLLECRKTYGYTF. In DNA, the CDR3 is TGTGCCAGCAGTAATTTGCTGGAATGTAGAAAGACCTATGGCTACACCTTC.

For this clonotype: This may be a read error, as it is one base from a much larger clone. The rearrangement links TRBV19 to TRBJ1-2; D gene unclear. Deletions cut 5 bases from V and 4 bases from J, with 23 bases between. Germline CDR1 and CDR2: LNHDA and SQIVND (reference sequence). There are 17 residues in the CDR3. Here the CDR3 reads CASSLVQTSRKTYGYTF. The CDR3 DNA sequence: TGTGCCAGTAGTTTGGTTCAGACAAGTCGAAAGACCTATGGCTACACCTTC.

About this clonotype itself: This may come from a read error, since a much larger clone is one base off. The CDR3 coding sequence is TGTGCTAGTGGTGGGGGTAATTTGCAGGGAAGGACCTATGGCTACACCTTC. Protein: CASGGGNLQGRTYGYTF. This sequence joins TRBV12-5 and TRBJ1-2, with D maybe TRBD1 (5 bases). Trimming pared 5 bases from V and 4 bases from J, leaving 23 bases between. The CDR3 consists of 17 residues. Germline assignment: CDR1 LGHNT and CDR2 FRNRAP.

Turning to this clonotype: A much larger clone lies one base from this, so it may be a read error. The chain joins TRBV5-8 to TRBJ1-2; unclear D gene. Germline V gene lookup returns CDR1 SGHTS and CDR2 YDEGEE. The CDR3 runs to 16 residues. The CDR3 loop is CASISCHPRKTYGHTF. In DNA, the CDR3 is TGTGCCAGCATTAGTTGTCATCCACGAAAGACCTATGGCCACACCTTC. Filled out from reference TRBV5-8 and TRBJ1-2, the complete variable domain reads EAGVTQSPTHLIKTRGQQATLRCSPISGHTSVYWYQQALGLGLQFLLWYDEGEERNRGNFPPRFSGRQFPNYSSELNVNALELEDSALYLCASISCHPRKTYGHTFGSGTRLTVV.

This clonotype occurred many times. The chain uses TRBV7-9 and TRBJ1-2; no firm D call. The CDR3 has 17 amino acids. Trimming cost V 4 bases and J 4 bases, with 22 bases left between them. Per germline, CDR1 SEHNR and CDR2 FQNEAQ (reference sequence). The CDR3 DNA reads TGTGCCAGCAGCTACGTGGAATACCATGGAAAGACCTATGGCTACACCTTC. Translating gives CASSYVEYHGKTYGYTF.

With respect to this clonotype: This may come from a read error, since a much larger clone is one base off. This chain joins TRBV11-2 and TRBJ2-7, with a weak D call TRBD2 (6 bases). This CDR3 contains 14 residues. Germline lookup yields CDR1 SGHAT and CDR2 FQNNGV. The CDR3 protein is CASSSGTLSYEQCF. CDR3 nucleotides: TGTGCCAGCAGCTCCGGGACTCTCTCCTACGAGCAGTGCTTC.

As concerns this clonotype: This may come from a read error, since a much larger clone is one base off. The V and J genes are TRBV5-1 and TRBJ1-1; D not certain. The CDR3 loop spans 17 amino acids. Deletions cut 0 bases from V and 7 bases from J, with 22 bases between. Germline CDR1 and CDR2: SGHRS and YFSETQ. CDR3 DNA: TGCGCCAGCAGCTTGGCCGCCCTCGAGGTCCCCTTGGGTGAAGCTTTCTTT. It is translated as CASSLAALEVPLGEAFF.

Concerning this clonotype itself: This may stem from a read error, because a much larger clone lies one nucleotide away. V usage is TRBV4-3 and J usage is TRBJ1-1; D is unresolved. The germline CDR1 and CDR2 sequences are LGHNA and YSLEER. The CDR3 consists of 15 residues. The V end was cut by 3 bases, the J end by 4 bases, with 15 bases between. DNA for the CDR3: TGCGCCAGCAGCCAGTTTACAGAAATGAGCACTGAAGCTTTCTTT. This codes for CASSQFTEMSTEAFF.

This clonotype was seen repeatedly, ten times or more. J is TRBJ1-2 and V is TRBV7-7; D gene uncertain. Trimming removed 5 bases at V and 4 bases at J, with 23 bases between. The CDR3 is 17 amino acids. CDR1 is SSHAT and CDR2 is FNYEAQ in the germline V gene (reference sequence). CDR3 sequence reads: CASSILAKCRKTYGYTF. For the CDR3, the DNA is TGTGCCAGCAGCATACTGGCTAAGTGCCGAAAGACCTATGGCTACACCTTC.

This clonotype was counted many times. This chain uses TRBV19 with TRBJ2-2; D uncertain. Germline assignment: CDR1 LNHDA and CDR2 SQIVND (reference sequence). Deletions cut 5 bases from V and 0 bases from J, with 7 bases between. The CDR3 covers 14 residues. The CDR3 spells CASSDGANTGELFF. The CDR3 DNA reads TGTGCCAGTAGTGACGGAGCGAACACCGGGGAGCTGTTTTTT.

On this clonotype itself: Being one base from a much bigger clone, this may be a read error. The CDR3 sequence is CASSCSNPTSIRTEAFF. The CDR3 DNA sequence: TGTGCCAGCAGCTGCTCCAATCCCACTTCAATTCGCACTGAAGCTTTCTTT. The chain recombines TRBV3-1 with TRBJ1-1; D is ambiguous. The CDR3 runs 17 residues. CDR1 is LGHDT and CDR2 is YNNKEL in the germline V gene (reference sequence). Trimming cost V 5 bases and J 4 bases, with 23 bases left between them. Supplemented by reference TRBV3-1 and TRBJ1-1, the full variable domain reads DTAVSQTPKYLVTQMGNDKSIKCEQNLGHDTMYWYKQDSKKFLKIMFSYNNKELIINETVPNRFSPKSPDKAHLNLHINSLELGDSAVYFCASSCSNPTSIRTEAFFGQGTRLTVV.

At least ten counts were recorded for this clonotype. The chain recombines TRBV11-3 with TRBJ2-1, with D hard to call. Germline CDR1 and CDR2: SGHNT and YENEEA. The CDR3 runs 13 residues. V lost 1 base to trimming and J lost 8 bases, with 9 bases between them. CDR3 loop: CASSLGGGDEQFF. The CDR3 bases are TGTGCCAGCAGCTTAGGTGGTGGGGATGAGCAGTTCTTC.

To note about this clonotype: It may be a read error: a sequence one base away is much more abundant. The chain employs TRBV29-1 and TRBJ2-6, with D uncertain. Germline V CDR1 and CDR2: SQVTM, ANQGSEA. This CDR3 is built from 15 residues. DNA for the CDR3: TGCAGCGTTGGAGGCTATTACTCTGAGGCCAACGTCCTGACTTTC. Translation: CSVGGYYSEANVLTF.

This clonotype was counted ten times or more. This chain uses TRBV6-5 with TRBJ2-2; 9 nucleotides match TRBD2. Per germline, CDR1 MNHEY and CDR2 SVGAGI. The CDR3 is 17 amino acids. After removal of 6 bases from V and 0 bases from J, the junction contained 8 bases not matched to a gene. This CDR3 reads CASSRSGLAANTGELFF. The CDR3 bases are TGTGCCAGCAGCCGATCGGGACTAGCAGCGAACACCGGGGAGCTGTTTTTT.

On this clonotype: A much bigger clone sits one base away, suggesting this may be a read error. J is TRBJ1-2 and V is TRBV19, with D unresolved. Looked up from germline, CDR1 is LNHDA and CDR2 is SQIVND (reference sequence). This CDR3 region has 17 residues. The ends were cut back, 5 bases at V and 7 bases at J, with 26 bases in the middle. Here the CDR3 DNA reads TGTGCCAGTAGTGTTCGTTTGACAAATCGAAAGACCTGTGGCTACACCTTC. It translates to CASSVRLTNRKTCGYTF. Based on the CDR3 plus reference TRBV19 and TRBJ1-2, the full variable domain is DGGITQSPKYLFRKEGQNVTLSCEQNLNHDAMYWYRQDPGQGLRLIYYSQIVNDFQKGDIAEGYSVSREKKESFPLTVTSAQKNPTAFYLCASSVRLTNRKTCGYTFGSGTRLTVV.